Reported below is one T cell receptor (beta chain). Its antigen remains unknown. The CDR3 spans 13 residues. The ends were cut back, 5 bases at V and 3 bases at J, with 14 bases in the middle. In germline, CDR1 is DFQATT, CDR2 SNEGSKA (reference sequence). The entry originates in a study of response to subunit inactivated influenza vaccine. One entry per CDR3 protein, called by TCRdb with MiXCR from the RT-PCR reads. The data contain hundreds of thousands of distinct CDR3 sequences, approximately 17% of them seen just once; the ten biggest clones take up about 11%. Study results and caveats: The authors offered the suggestion that each seasonal influenza vaccination recruits few new T cells.

The chain is built from TRBV20-1 and TRBJ2-7; D gene unclear. This TCR derives from a man over 45 who received an inactivated influenza vaccine. The sample in question was PBMCs from blood, obtained approximately 5 days after vaccination. The CDR3 DNA reads as TGCAGTGCTCCTCCTGGCGCCGGCTACGAGCAGTACTTC. Translation gives CSAPPGAGYEQYF.